Shown below are 27 T cell receptor beta chains from a single sample sequenced in a study of cytomegalovirus exposure and HLA in healthy donors. With 60 Vbeta and 13 Jbeta primers, the PCR was carried out. Only in-frame clones appear in the TCRdb table, and some are missing; sequencing was by immunoSEQ multiplex PCR. The table has some 190,000 clones, about four fifths seen once. Sequencing was carried out using PBMCs. Every receptor here comes from a male donor in good health and CMV-seronegative.

The genes are TRBV30 and TRBJ2-2, with 8 bases that match TRBD1. Per germline, CDR1 GTSNPN and CDR2 SVGIG (reference sequence). This CDR3 is 15 amino acids long. V trimming: 2 bases; J trimming: 4 bases; junction bases outside the gene matches: 6. The CDR3 loop reads CAWSRQGASTGELFF. Written as DNA, the CDR3 is TGTGCCTGGAGTCGGCAGGGGGCCTCCACCGGGGAGCTGTTTTTT. Full variable domain (outside the CDR3, taken from reference TRBV30 and TRBJ2-2): SQTIHQWPATLVQPVGSPLSLECTVEGTSNPNLYWYRQAAGRGLQLLFYSVGIGQISSEVPQNLSASRPQDRQFILSSKKLLLSDSGFYLCAWSRQGASTGELFFGEGSRLTVL.

This clone has a handful of counts. V usage is TRBV29-1 and J usage is TRBJ1-2; the D gene is possibly TRBD1 (5 bases). Trimming pared 4 bases from V and 4 bases from J, leaving 13 bases between. This CDR3 spans 13 amino acids. Germline V lookup: CDR1 SQVTM, CDR2 ANQGSEA. CDR3 amino acids: CSVGGGSGYGYTF. CDR3 DNA: TGCAGCGTTGGGGGGGGGAGTGGCTATGGCTACACCTTC.

This clone was seen a handful of times. The CDR3 nucleotides are TGTGCCAGCAGTTTCAGGGGAACTGAAGCTTTCTTT. It yields the protein CASSFRGTEAFF. The gene calls are TRBV6-5 and TRBJ1-1, with a possible D match to TRBD1 (6 bases). Deletions cut 4 bases from V and 5 bases from J, with 8 bases between. CDR1 is MNHEY, CDR2 SVGAGI, per germline. This CDR3 spans 12 amino acids.

The V gene is TRBV28, the J gene TRBJ2-1; no clear D gene. The germline gives CDR1 MDHEN, CDR2 SYDVKM. This CDR3 contains 12 residues. V dropped 5 bases and J dropped 4 bases, with 6 bases sitting between them. The CDR3 nucleotides read TGTGCCAGCAGTCCCAAATACAATGAGCAGTTCTTC. Protein: CASSPKYNEQFF.

The chain couples TRBV4-3 to TRBJ1-2; 8 nucleotides agree with TRBD1. The CDR3 is 16 residues long. The trim removed 0 bases at V and 5 bases at J, leaving 8 bases unmatched. Germline CDR1 and CDR2: LGHNA and YSLEER. The CDR3 loop is CASSQEAGTGGYGYTF. The CDR3 DNA reads TGCGCCAGCAGCCAAGAGGCGGGGACAGGTGGATATGGCTACACCTTC.

The chain uses TRBV11-3 and TRBJ2-1; 9 bases agree with TRBD1. Germline CDR1 and CDR2: SGHNT and YENEEA. V lost 4 bases and J lost 4; bases outside the gene matches: 5. The CDR3 is 15 residues long. The CDR3 nucleotides read TGTGCCAGCAGCTCCCGGGACAGGGATTACAATGAGCAGTTCTTC. It specifies CASSSRDRDYNEQFF.

The rearrangement links TRBV9 to TRBJ2-3, with TRBD2 identical over 7 bases. With V trimmed by 1 base and J by 0 bases, 2 bases remained unmatched. The CDR3 is 15 amino acids. CDR1 and CDR2 (germline): SGDLS, YYNGEE. This chain's CDR3 is CASSVWGGSTDTQYF. As DNA, the CDR3 is TGTGCCAGCAGCGTATGGGGGGGGAGCACAGATACGCAGTATTTT.

The V and J genes are TRBV5-1 and TRBJ1-1; 9 bases align to TRBD1. This CDR3 is built from 16 residues. Germline CDR1 SGHRS, CDR2 YFSETQ. V was pared by 7 bases and J by 3 bases, with 13 bases of the junction left unmatched. The CDR3, as DNA: TGCGCCAGCCTCGGGGGGACAGGGATTCATGACACTGAAGCTTTCTTT. Protein sequence: CASLGGTGIHDTEAFF.

The chain couples TRBV4-3 to TRBJ1-6; D not certain. Germline V gene lookup returns CDR1 LGHNA and CDR2 YSLEER. Trimming removed 0 bases from V and 8 bases from J, with 11 bases in between. This CDR3 region has 15 residues. The CDR3 spells CASSQDREVDSPLHF. The CDR3 DNA reads TGCGCCAGCAGCCAAGACCGGGAGGTTGATTCACCCCTCCACTTT.

This chain connects TRBV7-7 to TRBJ2-5; 8 nucleotides line up with TRBD2. Losses at the gene ends were 5 bases for V and 2 bases for J; bases not matched to a gene: 7. CDR1 and CDR2 (germline): SSHAT, FNYEAQ (reference sequence). This CDR3 comprises 15 residues. CDR3: CASSRAGGAQETQYF. The CDR3 DNA follows: TGTGCCAGCAGCCGGGCGGGGGGCGCACAAGAGACCCAGTACTTC. Supplemented by reference TRBV7-7 and TRBJ2-5, the full variable domain reads GAGVSQSPRYKVTKRGQDVTLRCDPISSHATLYWYQQALGQGPEFLTYFNYEAQPDKSGLPSDRFSAERPEGSISTLTIQRTEQRDSAMYRCASSRAGGAQETQYFGPGTRLLVL.

As regards this clone: A read error may produce the germline difference seen at one junction end. The chain combines TRBV7-9 with TRBJ2-7, with D perhaps TRBD2 (5 bases). CDR1 and CDR2 (germline): SEHNR, FQNEAQ (reference sequence). CDR3 length equals 12 residues. The DNA of the CDR3 is TGTTCCAGCAGCTTAGCGAGTTCCGAGCAGTACTTC. It yields the protein CSSSLASSEQYF.

This clone was counted a few times. This chain links TRBV5-6 with TRBJ2-7; D is perhaps TRBD1 (6 bases). Trimming took off 4 bases at V and 7 bases at J, with 15 bases between the two ends. CDR1 SGHDT and CDR2 YYEEEE come from the germline V gene. The length of the CDR3 is 13 residues. Here the CDR3 reads CASSQGGQIEQYF. The CDR3, as DNA: TGTGCCAGCAGCCAAGGGGGACAAATAGAGCAGTACTTC.

A few counts support this clone. The gene calls are TRBV7-2 and TRBJ2-7, with D possibly matching TRBD2 (5 bases). This CDR3 region has 13 residues. Germline assignment: CDR1 SGHTA and CDR2 FQGNSA. Trimming shortened V by 2 bases and J by 6 bases, and 11 bases separated the two germline ends. This chain's CDR3 is CASSLPGFSEQYF. DNA of the CDR3: TGTGCCAGCAGCTTACCGGGATTCTCCGAGCAGTACTTC.

The V gene is TRBV6-6, the J gene TRBJ2-5, with 13 bases lining up with TRBD2. The CDR3 is 16 residues long. Germline V CDR1 and CDR2: MNHNY, SVGAGI (reference sequence). V gave up 4 bases and J gave up 2 bases; unmatched junction bases: 4. This chain's CDR3 is CASSLGLAGLQETQYF. The CDR3 DNA is TGTGCCAGCAGTTTGGGACTAGCGGGGCTACAAGAGACCCAGTACTTC.

The chain recombines TRBV11-3 with TRBJ2-3, with D perhaps matching TRBD1 (6 bases). The germline gives CDR1 SGHNT, CDR2 YENEEA. Trimming cost V 5 bases and J 2 bases, with 11 bases left between them. The CDR3 runs to 14 residues. The CDR3 nucleotides read TGTGCCAGCAGCCATACAGGGTACACAGATACGCAGTATTTT. Residues: CASSHTGYTDTQYF.

This chain uses TRBV5-8 with TRBJ1-2; TRBD1 agrees at 8 bases. The CDR3 contains 15 residues. Trimming at V came to 9 bases and at J to 4 bases, leaving 14 bases not matched to a gene. Germline V gene data show CDR1 as SGHTS and CDR2 as YDEGEE. CDR3 sequence reads: CAINAGGLNRYGYTF. DNA for the CDR3: TGTGCCATCAACGCAGGGGGCCTGAACCGCTATGGCTACACCTTC.

The rearrangement links TRBV9 to TRBJ2-3; D uncertain. Trimming took off 1 base at V and 3 bases at J, with 9 bases between the two ends. Germline loops: CDR1 SGDLS, CDR2 YYNGEE. This CDR3 has 14 amino acids. The CDR3 DNA reads as TGTGCCAGCAGCGTAACCGTGAGTACAGATACGCAGTATTTT. It is translated as CASSVTVSTDTQYF.

The chain is built from TRBV6-5 and TRBJ2-7; 9 positions agree with TRBD2. The V segment lost 6 bases and the J segment 6 bases; nucleotides outside the gene matches: 6. The length of the CDR3 is 13 residues. Germline CDR1 MNHEY, CDR2 SVGAGI. The CDR3 sequence is CASSDGLALEQYF. The CDR3 coding sequence is TGTGCCAGCAGCGATGGACTAGCGCTCGAGCAGTACTTC.

The table lists this clone with a few counts. The gene calls are TRBV9 and TRBJ2-3; D possibly corresponds to TRBD2 (6 bases). V shed 1 base and J shed 4 bases, with 22 bases lying between them. The germline gives CDR1 SGDLS, CDR2 YYNGEE. There are 18 residues in the CDR3. In nucleotides, the CDR3 is TGTGCCAGCAGCGTACTCGCTAGCGCAAGAGGTGGGGCAGATACGCAGTATTTT. Protein sequence: CASSVLASARGGADTQYF.

The CDR3 DNA sequence: TGTGCCAGCAGCGAACCTGTTTACAGGGGCACTGAAGCTTTCTTT. This gives the protein CASSEPVYRGTEAFF. The chain has TRBV11-2 and TRBJ1-1; the match to TRBD1 covers 7 bases. Losses at the gene ends were 5 bases for V and 4 bases for J; bases not matched to a gene: 10. The CDR3 is made up of 15 amino acids. Germline V gene sequence: CDR1 SGHAT, CDR2 FQNNGV.

V is TRBV29-1 and J is TRBJ2-3, with 9 bases aligning to TRBD1. Looked up from germline, CDR1 is SQVTM and CDR2 is ANQGSEA. CDR3 length equals 12 residues. Trimming took 6 bases from V and 4 from J; bases not matched to a gene: 2. The CDR3 DNA reads TGCAGCGTAGGACAGGGGTCAGATACGCAGTATTTT. It translates to CSVGQGSDTQYF.

Here the CDR3 reads CASTGLRLYNEQFF. DNA for the CDR3: TGTGCCAGCACTGGGCTGAGACTATACAATGAGCAGTTCTTC. This sequence joins TRBV28 and TRBJ2-1, with D possibly TRBD2 on 5 matching bases. Germline V gene lookup returns CDR1 MDHEN and CDR2 SYDVKM. The CDR3 loop spans 14 amino acids. Trimming cost V 7 bases and J 4 bases, with 14 bases left between them.

J is TRBJ2-3 and V is TRBV7-2; 9 bases map to TRBD2. V lost 5 bases to trimming and J lost 5 bases; unmatched junction nucleotides: 8. CDR3 length equals 15 residues. Germline V lookup: CDR1 SGHTA, CDR2 FQGNSA. CDR3 sequence reads: CASSGQAGGVDTQYF. The CDR3 region has the DNA TGTGCCAGCAGCGGCCAGGCGGGGGGGGTAGATACGCAGTATTTT. The variable domain in full, completed from reference TRBV7-2 and TRBJ2-3, reads GAGVSQSPSNKVTEKGKDVELRCDPISGHTALYWYRQSLGQGLEFLIYFQGNSAPDKSGLPSDRFSAERTGGSVSTLTIQRTQQEDSAVYLCASSGQAGGVDTQYFGPGTRLTVL.

V gene TRBV9 combines with J gene TRBJ1-2; D gene unclear. Germline CDR1 is SGDLS and CDR2 is YYNGEE. The CDR3 covers 11 residues. V gave up 3 bases and J gave up 8 bases, with 8 bases separating them. Here the CDR3 reads CASSAAGGYTF. Written as DNA, the CDR3 is TGTGCCAGCAGCGCTGCGGGGGGCTACACCTTC.

This clone was observed once. The V gene is TRBV6-6, the J gene TRBJ2-7, with 7 positions matching TRBD1. CDR1 and CDR2 (germline): MNHNY, SVGAGI (reference sequence). The CDR3 consists of 14 residues. After removal of 5 bases from V and 1 base from J, the junction contained 5 bases not matched to a gene. CDR3 protein: CASSPGTASYEQYF. In DNA form, the CDR3 reads TGTGCCAGCAGTCCCGGGACAGCTTCCTACGAGCAGTACTTC.

This clone was seen a few times. The CDR3 is CAAQTGGTEAFF. CDR3 in DNA: TGTGCCGCCCAGACAGGGGGGACTGAAGCTTTCTTT. The rearrangement links TRBV28 to TRBJ1-1, with TRBD1 identical over 9 bases. This CDR3 is built from 12 residues. The V segment lost 11 bases and the J segment 5 bases; nucleotides outside the gene matches: 6. Germline V gene sequence: CDR1 MDHEN, CDR2 SYDVKM.

The gene calls are TRBV19 and TRBJ2-7, with D possibly TRBD2 on 5 matching bases. Germline V lookup: CDR1 LNHDA, CDR2 SQIVND (reference sequence). The V end lost 1 base, the J end lost 3 bases, and 10 bases lay between the germline ends. There are 14 residues in the CDR3. The chain's CDR3 is CASSIASGSYEQYF. CDR3 in DNA: TGTGCCAGTAGTATAGCGAGCGGCAGCTACGAGCAGTACTTC.